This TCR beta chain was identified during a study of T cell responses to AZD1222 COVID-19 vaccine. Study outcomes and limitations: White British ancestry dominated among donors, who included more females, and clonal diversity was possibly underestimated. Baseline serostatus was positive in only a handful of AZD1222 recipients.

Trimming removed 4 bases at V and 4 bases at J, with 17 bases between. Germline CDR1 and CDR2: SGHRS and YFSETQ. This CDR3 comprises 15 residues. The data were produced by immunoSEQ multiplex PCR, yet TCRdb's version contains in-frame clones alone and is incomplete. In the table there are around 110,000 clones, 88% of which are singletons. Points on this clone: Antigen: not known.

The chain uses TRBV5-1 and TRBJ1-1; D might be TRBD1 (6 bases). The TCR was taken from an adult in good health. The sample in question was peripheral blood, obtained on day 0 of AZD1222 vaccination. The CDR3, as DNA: TGCGCCAGCAGCCCGATCGAGGGAGGGGGCACTGAAGCTTTCTTT. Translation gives CASSPIEGGGTEAFF. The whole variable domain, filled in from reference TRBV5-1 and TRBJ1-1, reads KAGVTQTPRYLIKTRGQQVTLSCSPISGHRSVSWYQQTPGQGLQFLFEYFSETQRNKGNFPGRFSGRQFSNSRSEMNVSTLELGDSALYLCASSPIEGGGTEAFFGQGTRLTVV.